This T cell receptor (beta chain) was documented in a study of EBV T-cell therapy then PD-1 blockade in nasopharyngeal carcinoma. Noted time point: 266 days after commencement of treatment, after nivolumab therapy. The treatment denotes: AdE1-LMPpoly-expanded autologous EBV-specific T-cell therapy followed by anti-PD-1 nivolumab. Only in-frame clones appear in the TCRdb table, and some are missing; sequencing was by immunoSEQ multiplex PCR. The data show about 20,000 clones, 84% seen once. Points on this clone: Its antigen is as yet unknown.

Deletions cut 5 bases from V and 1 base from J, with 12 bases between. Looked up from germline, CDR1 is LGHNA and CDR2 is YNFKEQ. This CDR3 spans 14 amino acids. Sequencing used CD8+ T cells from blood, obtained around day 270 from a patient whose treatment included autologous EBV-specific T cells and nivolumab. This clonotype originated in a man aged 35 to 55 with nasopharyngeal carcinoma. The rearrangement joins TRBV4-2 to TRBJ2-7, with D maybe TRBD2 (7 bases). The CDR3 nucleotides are TGTGCCAGCAGCGGCGGGGGCTTTTCCTACGAGCAGTACTTC. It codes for CASSGGGFSYEQYF.